This passage covers 2 T cell receptor beta chains from one sample sequenced in a study of blood T cells in healthy people across ages (dated by TCRdb to between 2014 and 2017). The method was 5' RACE. Sequenced using an Illumina HiSeq 2500. A second PCR of about 7 to 12 cycles was run with a J-beta primer mix and a sample-barcoded 5' primer. TCRdb reprocessing: public reads trimmed at Q25 with fastp, clones called with MiXCR, in-frame beta chains kept. Each CDR3 protein gets just one entry, which takes the most common genes and DNA from the rows behind it. Across this sample there are over 1.5 million distinct CDR3 sequences, with about 49% seen only once. 2% to 2.5% of the sample is taken by the ten largest. The specimen sequenced was blood. The receptors stem from a woman in her 40s in good health.

The chain couples TRBV2 to TRBJ2-3; no clear D gene. The CDR3 has 14 amino acids. V dropped 6 bases and J dropped 6 bases, with 16 bases sitting between them. From germline, CDR1 is SNHLY and CDR2 FYNNEI. CDR3: CASRQDGRRDTQYF. The CDR3 region has the DNA TGTGCCAGCAGGCAGGACGGACGCAGGGATACGCAGTATTTT.

This clonotype came up a few times. The CDR3 coding sequence is TGTGCCAGCAGACTCAACGGACTTAAAAGGGAGACCCAGTACTTC. Its translation: CASRLNGLKRETQYF. This chain links TRBV6-2 or TRBV6-3 with TRBJ2-5; possibly TRBD2 for D (5 bases). CDR1 and CDR2 (germline): MNHEY, SVGEGT. V was trimmed by 6 bases and J by 5 bases, leaving 19 bases between them. The CDR3 has 15 amino acids.